This passage covers 7 T cell receptor beta chains from one sample sequenced in a study of cytomegalovirus exposure and HLA in healthy donors. In the PCR, 60 Vbeta and 13 Jbeta primers were used. Profiling relied on immunoSEQ multiplex PCR, and the TCRdb table lists in-frame clones only, not all of them. Of about 140,000 clones listed, roughly 80% were seen once; the top ten hold approximately 4%. The sample consisted of PBMCs. The receptors derive from a woman in her thirties or forties in good health and CMV-seropositive.

V usage is TRBV30 and J usage is TRBJ2-7, with 14 nucleotides matching TRBD2. V gave up 3 bases and J gave up 2 bases; unmatched junction bases: 9. The germline gives CDR1 GTSNPN, CDR2 SVGIG (reference sequence). This CDR3 is built from 17 residues. CDR3 amino acids: CAWREGLAGERAYEQYF. As DNA, the CDR3 is TGTGCCTGGAGGGAGGGACTAGCGGGAGAGAGGGCCTACGAGCAGTACTTC.

The gene calls are TRBV2 and TRBJ1-2; the D is unclear. V was pared by 4 bases and J by 2 bases, with 8 bases between. The germline gives CDR1 SNHLY, CDR2 FYNNEI. CDR3 length: 13 residues. CDR3 in amino acids: CASSGSGNYGYTF. The CDR3 DNA follows: TGTGCCAGCAGTGGATCGGGGAACTATGGCTACACCTTC. The full variable domain, completed using reference TRBV2 and TRBJ1-2, is EPEVTQTPSHQVTQMGQEVILRCVPISNHLYFYWYRQILGQKVEFLVSFYNNEISEKSEIFDDQFSVERPDGSNFTLKIRSTKLEDSAMYFCASSGSGNYGYTFGSGTRLTVV.

The table lists this clone with a few counts. The chain carries TRBV5-1 and TRBJ1-4, with a possible D match to TRBD1 (6 bases). V lost 3 bases and J 6 bases, leaving 12 bases between the germline ends. The CDR3 extends over 14 amino acids. Germline CDR1 reads SGHRS; CDR2 reads YFSETQ. The DNA of the CDR3 is TGCGCCAGCAGCTCACAGGGAGACGATGAAAAACTGTTTTTT. This translates into CASSSQGDDEKLFF.

Points on this clone: Other DNA variants within this sample encode the same CDR3. The V gene is TRBV19, the J gene TRBJ1-5; no definite D call. Germline CDR1 and CDR2: LNHDA and SQIVND (reference sequence). CDR3 length: 13 amino acids. Trimming took off 0 bases at V and 5 bases at J, with 5 bases between the two ends. The CDR3 DNA follows: TGTGCCAGTAGTATAGATATTGATCAGCCCCAGCATTTT. Its translation: CASSIDIDQPQHF.

The chain uses TRBV4-3 and TRBJ2-7; the match to TRBD1 covers 10 bases. The CDR3 is made up of 15 amino acids. The trim removed 4 bases at V and 5 bases at J, leaving 8 bases unmatched. Germline CDR1 LGHNA, CDR2 YSLEER. As DNA, the CDR3 is TGCGCCAGCAGCCGATTCGACAGGGGGCTCGACGAGCAGTACTTC. Protein product: CASSRFDRGLDEQYF.

This clone was found a few times. V is TRBV9 and J is TRBJ2-1; no firm D call. Trimming shortened V by 0 bases and J by 8 bases, and 12 bases separated the two germline ends. The germline CDR1 and CDR2 sequences are SGDLS and YYNGEE. This CDR3 comprises 14 residues. The CDR3, as DNA: TGTGCCAGCAGCGTAGAATCGAGTGGAGATGAGCAGTTCTTC. It is translated as CASSVESSGDEQFF.

The V call is TRBV19, the J call TRBJ2-3, with TRBD1 identical over 8 bases. With 6 bases clipped from V and 0 bases from J, the junction kept 5 bases outside the gene matches. Per germline, CDR1 LNHDA and CDR2 SQIVND (reference sequence). CDR3 length equals 15 residues. The CDR3 DNA reads as TGTGCCAGTAGAAGGACAGGGAATAGCACAGATACGCAGTATTTT. It yields the protein CASRRTGNSTDTQYF.